The T cell receptor (beta chain) described here comes from a study of blood T cell repertoires in COVID-19. Overall study: Sites in the United States, Italy and Spain provided acute and convalescent COVID-19 samples.

Sequenced by immunoSEQ multiplex PCR; TCRdb stores in-frame clones only, minus some. The sample gives approximately 170,000 clones, 80% to 90% of which show up once; roughly 20% is in the top ten. The clonotype originates from an older woman who had recovered from COVID-19. Sequencing was performed on peripheral blood.

CDR3 nucleotides: TGTGCCAGCTCACCACGGAGGGACCAGCCCCAGCATTTT. Protein sequence: CASSPRRDQPQHF. This chain links TRBV18 with TRBJ1-5; D may be TRBD1 (5 bases). The CDR3 totals 13 residues. Trimming took off 1 base at V and 7 bases at J, with 8 bases between the two ends. Germline loops: CDR1 KGHSH, CDR2 LQKENI.